This T cell receptor (beta chain) is drawn from a study of cytomegalovirus exposure and HLA in healthy donors. PCR involved 60 Vbeta and 13 Jbeta primers. The repertoire was sequenced with immunoSEQ multiplex PCR; TCRdb's copy has only in-frame clones and lacks some. Here the sample spans under 150,000 clones, approximately 80% being singletons. Worth noting for this clone: One end of the junction does not line up with germline, which may come from a read error.

This CDR3 region has 15 residues. Looked up from germline, CDR1 is SSHAT and CDR2 is FNYEAQ (reference sequence). The chain is built from TRBV7-7 and TRBJ2-1; maybe TRBD1 (5 bases). The sequence came from a woman between 50 and 59 years old in good health and CMV-seronegative. The sequenced sample consisted of PBMCs. This CDR3 reads CASSLGRVANNEQFF. In DNA, the CDR3 is TGTGCTAGCAGCTTAGGCAGGGTCGCAAACAATGAGCAGTTCTTC. Using reference TRBV7-7 and TRBJ2-1 for the parts outside the CDR3, the full variable domain is GAGVSQSPRYKVTKRGQDVTLRCDPISSHATLYWYQQALGQGPEFLTYFNYEAQPDKSGLPSDRFSAERPEGSISTLTIQRTEQRDSAMYRCASSLGRVANNEQFFGPGTRLTVL.